The T cell receptor beta chain under discussion was sequenced for a study of CD8 T cells in ankylosing spondylitis. This clonotype was recorded many times. TCRdb passed the 5' RACE reads through MiXCR, listing each CDR3 protein once. This sample has roughly 180,000 distinct CDR3 sequences, with roughly 12% found just once. The CDR3 runs 13 residues. The V gene end was trimmed by 2 bases and the J gene end by 6 bases; junction bases not matched to a gene: 0. Germline loops: CDR1 MRHNA, CDR2 SNTAGT. This clonotype was obtained from a male donor with ankylosing spondylitis or in good health (not recorded which). V gene TRBV6-4 combines with J gene TRBJ2-1; 8 bases fit TRBD2. Input material: blood, either unsorted or a sorted T cell fraction (not recorded which). The CDR3 DNA sequence: TGTGCCAGCAGTGACGGGACTAGCAATGAGCAGTTCTTC. Its protein product is CASSDGTSNEQFF.